Following are 17 T cell receptor beta chains from one sample sequenced in a study of cytomegalovirus exposure and HLA in healthy donors. In the PCR, 60 Vbeta and 13 Jbeta primers were used. Assay used: immunoSEQ multiplex PCR; TCRdb lists only in-frame clones, some missing. The sample shows 180,000 or so clones, around a tenth of them seen only once. Sequencing was performed on PBMCs. These receptors came from a woman aged 30 to 39 in good health and CMV-seropositive.

The V gene is TRBV5-1, the J gene TRBJ2-7, with D tentatively TRBD1 (6 bases). V was cut by 5 bases and J by 3 bases, with 12 bases left in between. CDR3 length equals 13 residues. CDR1 and CDR2 from the germline V gene are SGHRS and YFSETQ. The CDR3 DNA reads TGCGCCAGCAGGGACAGAGTAAACTACGAGCAGTACTTC. It encodes CASRDRVNYEQYF. Combining the CDR3 with reference TRBV5-1 and TRBJ2-7 gives the whole variable domain KAGVTQTPRYLIKTRGQQVTLSCSPISGHRSVSWYQQTPGQGLQFLFEYFSETQRNKGNFPGRFSGRQFSNSRSEMNVSTLELGDSALYLCASRDRVNYEQYFGPGTRLTVT.

This clone was observed a handful of times. The J gene is TRBJ2-3, the V gene TRBV7-9, with D possibly TRBD2 on 5 matching bases. Trimming stripped 6 bases from V and 3 bases from J, with 13 bases between. Germline V gene lookup returns CDR1 SEHNR and CDR2 FQNEAQ (reference sequence). This CDR3 has 14 amino acids. CDR3 in DNA: TGTGCCAGCAGGGTAGGGCGGGCGACAGATACGCAGTATTTT. Its translation: CASRVGRATDTQYF.

This clone was observed a few times. The chain carries TRBV7-9 and TRBJ2-2; TRBD2 is a possible D gene (5 bases). The CDR3 has 15 amino acids. CDR1 and CDR2 from the germline V gene are SEHNR and FQNEAQ (reference sequence). Trimming stripped 3 bases from V and 4 bases from J, with 12 bases between. The CDR3 DNA sequence: TGTGCCAGCAGCTTCTTACTAGGAGGCACCGGGGAGCTGTTTTTT. The encoded protein is CASSFLLGGTGELFF.

In this sample, this clone turned up a few times. This chain connects TRBV6-1 to TRBJ2-7; 7 positions agree with TRBD1. The CDR3 is 14 amino acids. Germline CDR1 and CDR2: MNHNS and SASEGT. J was trimmed by 4 bases and V by 3 bases; bases with no gene match: 6. CDR3 in amino acids: CASSDEDRRYEQYF. The DNA for the CDR3 is TGTGCCAGCAGTGATGAGGACAGGCGGTACGAGCAGTACTTC.

J is TRBJ2-1 and V is TRBV2; D possibly corresponds to TRBD2 (6 bases). The V gene's germline CDR1 is SNHLY and CDR2 FYNNEI. The V gene lost 6 bases and the J gene lost 8 bases, with 20 bases spanning the gap. The CDR3 is made up of 15 amino acids. The CDR3 here is CASRPMGGVVDEQFF. CDR3 nucleotides: TGTGCCAGCAGGCCGATGGGGGGAGTAGTGGATGAGCAGTTCTTC. The full variable domain, completed using reference TRBV2 and TRBJ2-1, is EPEVTQTPSHQVTQMGQEVILRCVPISNHLYFYWYRQILGQKVEFLVSFYNNEISEKSEIFDDQFSVERPDGSNFTLKIRSTKLEDSAMYFCASRPMGGVVDEQFFGPGTRLTVL.

In this sample, this clone turned up a few times. The gene calls are TRBV18 and TRBJ2-7; a weak D match, TRBD2 (7 bases). CDR1 KGHSH and CDR2 LQKENI come from the germline V gene. Trimming took 0 bases from V and 6 from J, leaving 12 bases between them. The CDR3 extends over 14 amino acids. The CDR3 nucleotides are TGTGCCAGCTCACCACCGGGAAGGGGGGGCGAGCAGTACTTC. Translated, it gives CASSPPGRGGEQYF.

This rearrangement joins TRBV7-9 to TRBJ2-2; 8 positions agree with TRBD1. The germline V gene encodes CDR1 SEHNR and CDR2 FQNEAQ (reference sequence). The CDR3 loop spans 15 amino acids. With V trimmed by 1 base and J by 7 bases, 5 bases remained unmatched. The CDR3 protein is CASSLDLTGVGELFF. CDR3 coding DNA: TGTGCCAGCAGCTTAGATCTGACAGGGGTCGGGGAGCTGTTTTTT.

Comment on this clone: In the same sample, other DNA sequences code for this CDR3. The gene calls are TRBV2 and TRBJ2-2; D not certain. The germline CDR1 and CDR2 sequences are SNHLY and FYNNEI. This CDR3 contains 12 residues. V dropped 7 bases and J dropped 2 bases, with 5 bases sitting between them. CDR3 sequence reads: CASTRNTGELFF. The DNA for the CDR3 is TGTGCCAGCACCCGTAACACCGGGGAGCTGTTTTTT.

The chain combines TRBV6-5 with TRBJ2-7, with 9 positions matching TRBD2. The CDR3 is 12 amino acids. In germline, CDR1 is MNHEY, CDR2 SVGAGI. V gave up 5 bases and J gave up 6 bases; unmatched junction bases: 2. In nucleotides, the CDR3 is TGTGCCAGCAGTAGAGCGGGGGGCGAGCAGTACTTC. It encodes CASSRAGGEQYF.

The chain recombines TRBV18 with TRBJ2-2, with 8 bases identical to TRBD1. The CDR3 consists of 15 residues. J lost 13 bases, V lost 4 bases, and 14 bases had no gene match. From germline, CDR1 is KGHSH and CDR2 LQKENI. The CDR3 DNA follows: TGTGCCAGCTCACTCACCGCAGGGGGCGAAAAGTCGCTGTTTTTT. Its protein is CASSLTAGGEKSLFF.

The genes are TRBV5-6 and TRBJ2-7; 9 bases are a match to TRBD1. V was pared by 5 bases and J by 3 bases, with 12 bases of the junction left unmatched. The CDR3 has 16 amino acids. The germline gives CDR1 SGHDT, CDR2 YYEEEE. The CDR3, as DNA: TGTGCCAGCAGTTCCGGGACAGGGTCTCTCTACTACGAGCAGTACTTC. This gives the protein CASSSGTGSLYYEQYF.

V usage is TRBV7-8 and J usage is TRBJ1-1, with D possibly matching TRBD1 (5 bases). Germline V gives CDR1 SGHVS, CDR2 FQNEAQ. The V gene lost 1 base and the J gene lost 9 bases, with 9 bases spanning the gap. The CDR3 consists of 12 residues. CDR3 nucleotide sequence: TGTGCCAGCAGCTTAGGGGGGGGGAAAGCTTTCTTT. Amino acids: CASSLGGGKAFF. Supplemented by reference TRBV7-8 and TRBJ1-1, the full variable domain reads GAGVSQSPRYKVAKRGQDVALRCDPISGHVSLFWYQQALGQGPEFLTYFQNEAQLDKSGLPSDRFFAERPEGSVSTLKIQRTQQEDSAVYLCASSLGGGKAFFGQGTRLTVV.

This chain links TRBV4-2 with TRBJ2-1; 12 bases are a match to TRBD2. Germline lookup yields CDR1 LGHNA and CDR2 YNFKEQ. With V trimmed by 4 bases and J by 5 bases, 6 bases remained unmatched. This CDR3 spans 16 amino acids. CDR3 DNA sequence: TGTGCCAGCAGCCGAGGTAGGACTAGCGGGAACAATGAGCAGTTCTTC. Its protein is CASSRGRTSGNNEQFF.

This clone was detected a few times. Written as DNA, the CDR3 is TGTGCCAGCAGTGAAGGCCCGGCAGGCTCCTACGAGCAGTACTTC. This gives the protein CASSEGPAGSYEQYF. The chain employs TRBV2 and TRBJ2-7; D is unresolved. The CDR3 runs 15 residues. The germline V gene encodes CDR1 SNHLY and CDR2 FYNNEI. V shed 1 base and J shed 0 bases, with 10 bases lying between them. Combining the CDR3 with reference TRBV2 and TRBJ2-7 gives the whole variable domain EPEVTQTPSHQVTQMGQEVILRCVPISNHLYFYWYRQILGQKVEFLVSFYNNEISEKSEIFDDQFSVERPDGSNFTLKIRSTKLEDSAMYFCASSEGPAGSYEQYFGPGTRLTVT.

The rearrangement joins TRBV6-5 to TRBJ2-7, with a weak D call TRBD1 (6 bases). The CDR3 has 14 amino acids. Germline V gives CDR1 MNHEY, CDR2 SVGAGI. Trimming took 2 bases from V and 9 from J, leaving 17 bases between them. CDR3 sequence: CASSYNSATGRQYF. The CDR3 DNA sequence: TGTGCCAGCAGTTACAACTCGGCGACAGGCAGGCAGTACTTC.

The chain employs TRBV2 and TRBJ1-1; 7 bases fit TRBD1. Losses at the gene ends were 10 bases for V and 1 base for J; bases not matched to a gene: 9. Per germline, CDR1 SNHLY and CDR2 FYNNEI. This CDR3 has 14 residues. The CDR3 DNA reads as TGTGCCACGCATGCGGGACAGCCGAACACTGAAGCTTTCTTT. It is translated as CATHAGQPNTEAFF.

The chain is built from TRBV20-1 and TRBJ2-7; D possibly corresponds to TRBD2 (6 bases). The V gene lost 4 bases and the J gene lost 4 bases, with 8 bases spanning the gap. This CDR3 comprises 11 residues. In germline, CDR1 is DFQATT, CDR2 SNEGSKA (reference sequence). Here the CDR3 reads CSATGVYEQYV. The CDR3 region has the DNA TGCAGTGCTACGGGGGTATACGAGCAGTACGTC.